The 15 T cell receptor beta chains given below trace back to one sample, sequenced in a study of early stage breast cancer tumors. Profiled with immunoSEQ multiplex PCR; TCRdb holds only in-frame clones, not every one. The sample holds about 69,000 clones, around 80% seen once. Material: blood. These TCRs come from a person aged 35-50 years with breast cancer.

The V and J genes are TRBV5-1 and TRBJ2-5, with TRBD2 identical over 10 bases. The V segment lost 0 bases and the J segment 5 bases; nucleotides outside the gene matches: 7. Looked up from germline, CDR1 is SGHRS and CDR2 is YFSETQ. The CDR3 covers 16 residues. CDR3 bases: TGCGCCAGCAGCTTGGGGGCTAGCGGGAGTATCGAGACCCAGTACTTC. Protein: CASSLGASGSIETQYF.

CDR3 bases: TGTGCCAGCAGCCGAGGGGAGTATGGCTACACCTTC. Translation gives CASSRGEYGYTF. The gene calls are TRBV7-2 and TRBJ1-2, with TRBD1 as a possible D gene (5 bases). Germline V gene sequence: CDR1 SGHTA, CDR2 FQGNSA. The ends were cut back, 5 bases at V and 5 bases at J, with 9 bases in the middle. The CDR3 length is 12 residues.

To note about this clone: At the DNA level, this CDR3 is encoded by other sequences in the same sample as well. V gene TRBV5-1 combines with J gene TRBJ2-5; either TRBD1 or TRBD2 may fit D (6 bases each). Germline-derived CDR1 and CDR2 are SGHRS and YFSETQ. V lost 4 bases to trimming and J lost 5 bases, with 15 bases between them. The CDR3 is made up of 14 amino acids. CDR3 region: CASSLEGGRETQYF. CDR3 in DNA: TGCGCCAGCAGCCTGGAGGGGGGTAGGGAGACCCAGTACTTC.

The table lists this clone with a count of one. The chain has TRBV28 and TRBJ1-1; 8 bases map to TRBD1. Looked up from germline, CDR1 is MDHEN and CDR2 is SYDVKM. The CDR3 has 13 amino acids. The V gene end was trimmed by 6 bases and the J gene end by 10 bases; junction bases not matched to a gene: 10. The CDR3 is CASSQKGQGGAFF. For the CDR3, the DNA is TGTGCCAGCAGCCAAAAAGGACAGGGTGGAGCTTTCTTT.

The CDR3 DNA sequence: TGTGCCAGCAGCTCGGGACGTAATCAGCCCCAGCATTTT. It encodes CASSSGRNQPQHF. The chain carries TRBV7-3 and TRBJ1-5, with D possibly TRBD1 on 5 matching bases. Trimming left V 4 bases short and J 4 bases short, with 8 bases between. CDR1 SGHTA and CDR2 FQGTGA come from the germline V gene. This CDR3 spans 13 amino acids.

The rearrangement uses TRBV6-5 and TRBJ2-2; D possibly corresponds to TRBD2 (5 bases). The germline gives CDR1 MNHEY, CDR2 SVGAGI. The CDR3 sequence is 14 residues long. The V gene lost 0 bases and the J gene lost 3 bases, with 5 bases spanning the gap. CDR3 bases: TGTGCCAGCAGTTACTCGCGGGACACCGGGGAGCTGTTTTTT. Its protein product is CASSYSRDTGELFF.

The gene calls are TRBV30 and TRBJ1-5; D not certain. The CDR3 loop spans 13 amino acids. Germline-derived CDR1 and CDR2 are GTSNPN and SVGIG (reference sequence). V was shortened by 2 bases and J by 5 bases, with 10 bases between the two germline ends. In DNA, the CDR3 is TGTGCCTGGAGTCTATCCTCCGATCAGCCCCAGCATTTT. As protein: CAWSLSSDQPQHF.

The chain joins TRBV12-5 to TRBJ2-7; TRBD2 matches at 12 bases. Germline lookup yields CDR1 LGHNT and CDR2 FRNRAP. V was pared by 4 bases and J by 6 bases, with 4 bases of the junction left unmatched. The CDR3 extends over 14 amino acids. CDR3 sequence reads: CASGSGLAGSEQYF. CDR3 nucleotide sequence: TGTGCTAGTGGTTCGGGACTAGCGGGTTCCGAGCAGTACTTC.

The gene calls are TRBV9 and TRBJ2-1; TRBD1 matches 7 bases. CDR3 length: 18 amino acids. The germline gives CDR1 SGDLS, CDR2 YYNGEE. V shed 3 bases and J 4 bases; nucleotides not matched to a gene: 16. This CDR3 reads CASSGGVDRVVSYNEQFF. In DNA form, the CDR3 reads TGTGCCAGCAGCGGAGGAGTTGACAGGGTAGTTTCGTACAATGAGCAGTTCTTC.

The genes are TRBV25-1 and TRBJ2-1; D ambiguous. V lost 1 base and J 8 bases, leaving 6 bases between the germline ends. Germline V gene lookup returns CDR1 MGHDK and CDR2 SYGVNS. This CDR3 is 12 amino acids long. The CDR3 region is CASSELSYEQFF. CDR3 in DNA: TGTGCCAGCAGTGAATTGAGCTATGAGCAGTTCTTC.

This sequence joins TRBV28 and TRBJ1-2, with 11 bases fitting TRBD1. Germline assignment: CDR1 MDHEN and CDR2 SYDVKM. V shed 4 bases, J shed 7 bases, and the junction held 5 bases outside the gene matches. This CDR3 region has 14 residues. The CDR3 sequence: CASSSPGQGGGYTF. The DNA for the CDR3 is TGTGCCAGCAGTTCGCCGGGACAGGGGGGTGGCTACACCTTC.

CDR3 residues: CASSLMGVPNTDTQYF. CDR3 DNA sequence: TGTGCCAGCAGCTTAATGGGGGTGCCTAACACAGATACGCAGTATTTT. The rearrangement links TRBV11-2 to TRBJ2-3, with D perhaps given as TRBD1 or TRBD2 (5 bases each). CDR1 is SGHAT and CDR2 is FQNNGV in the germline V gene. This CDR3 spans 16 amino acids. The V gene lost 2 bases and the J gene lost 2 bases, with 14 bases spanning the gap.

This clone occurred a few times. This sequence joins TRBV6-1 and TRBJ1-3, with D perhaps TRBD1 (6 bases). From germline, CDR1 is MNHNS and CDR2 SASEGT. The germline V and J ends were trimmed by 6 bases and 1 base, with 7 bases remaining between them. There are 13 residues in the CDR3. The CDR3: CASRQGSGNTIYF. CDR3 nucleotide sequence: TGTGCCAGCAGACAGGGATCTGGAAACACCATATATTTT.

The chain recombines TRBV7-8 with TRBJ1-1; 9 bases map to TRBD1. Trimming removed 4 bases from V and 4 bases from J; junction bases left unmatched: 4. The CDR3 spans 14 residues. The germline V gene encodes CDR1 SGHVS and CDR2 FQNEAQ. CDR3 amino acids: CASSSSTGGTEAFF. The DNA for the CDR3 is TGTGCCAGCAGCTCATCGACAGGGGGCACTGAAGCTTTCTTT. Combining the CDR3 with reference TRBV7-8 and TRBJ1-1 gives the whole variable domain GAGVSQSPRYKVAKRGQDVALRCDPISGHVSLFWYQQALGQGPEFLTYFQNEAQLDKSGLPSDRFFAERPEGSVSTLKIQRTQQEDSAVYLCASSSSTGGTEAFFGQGTRLTVV.

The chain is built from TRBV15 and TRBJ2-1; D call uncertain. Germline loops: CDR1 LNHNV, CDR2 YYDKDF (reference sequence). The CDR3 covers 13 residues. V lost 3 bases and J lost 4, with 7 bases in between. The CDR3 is CATSSYEYNEQFF. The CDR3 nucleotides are TGTGCCACCAGCAGTTACGAATACAATGAGCAGTTCTTC.